The 16 T cell receptor beta chains below come from one sample, sequenced in a study of blood T cell repertoires in COVID-19. Libraries were prepared by immunoSEQ multiplex PCR; TCRdb keeps only in-frame clonotypes and omits some of them. This table has about 300,000 clones, approximately 90% appearing once. Sequenced material: peripheral blood. These receptor sequences come from a woman aged 45-59 years with COVID-19, enrolled during active disease.

The V and J genes are TRBV7-9 and TRBJ2-1, with TRBD2 matching over 15 bases. The CDR3 totals 19 residues. Germline V CDR1 and CDR2: SEHNR, FQNEAQ (reference sequence). V shed 0 bases, J shed 7 bases, and the junction held 10 bases outside the gene matches. The CDR3 sequence is CASSLAFGLAGGTNNEQFF. The CDR3 nucleotides are TGTGCCAGCAGCTTAGCATTTGGACTAGCGGGAGGGACCAATAATGAGCAGTTCTTC.

The chain has TRBV18 and TRBJ2-1; TRBD2 is a possible D gene (5 bases). Per germline, CDR1 KGHSH and CDR2 LQKENI. The CDR3 runs to 14 residues. The germline V and J ends were trimmed by 3 bases and 5 bases, with 11 bases remaining between them. The CDR3: CASSPRGADNEQFF. CDR3 nucleotides: TGTGCCAGCTCACCCCGCGGAGCGGACAATGAGCAGTTCTTC.

This sequence joins TRBV6-5 and TRBJ2-1; tentative D call: TRBD1 (6 bases). V dropped 2 bases and J dropped 2 bases, with 10 bases sitting between them. Per germline, CDR1 MNHEY and CDR2 SVGAGI. The CDR3 length is 15 residues. In DNA form, the CDR3 reads TGTGCCAGCAGTTACCGGGACACAGCCTACAATGAGCAGTTCTTC. Translated, it gives CASSYRDTAYNEQFF.

The J gene is TRBJ2-5, the V gene TRBV24-1; 9 bases match TRBD1. The CDR3 runs to 17 residues. Trimming at V came to 0 bases and at J to 5 bases, leaving 9 bases not matched to a gene. Looked up from germline, CDR1 is KGHDR and CDR2 is SFDVKD. The CDR3 spells CATSDLGRQGGIETQYF. The CDR3 nucleotides read TGTGCCACCAGTGATTTGGGCCGACAGGGGGGTATCGAGACCCAGTACTTC.

The rearrangement links TRBV5-6 to TRBJ2-5; D unresolved. The CDR3 is 13 amino acids. Between the trimmed V and J ends, which lost 1 base and 4 bases, there was a span of 8 bases. Germline assignment: CDR1 SGHDT and CDR2 YYEEEE. Here the CDR3 DNA reads TGTGCCAGCAGCTTGCCGGTATTAGAGACCCAGTACTTC. As protein: CASSLPVLETQYF. The variable domain in full, completed from reference TRBV5-6 and TRBJ2-5, reads DAGVTQSPTHLIKTRGQQVTLRCSPKSGHDTVSWYQQALGQGPQFIFQYYEEEERQRGNFPDRFSGHQFPNYSSELNVNALLLGDSALYLCASSLPVLETQYFGPGTRLLVL.

CDR3 DNA sequence: TGTGCCAGCAGCCCCAGACGTCAGGGGACTGAAGCTTTCTTT. Translating gives CASSPRRQGTEAFF. The rearrangement links TRBV5-8 to TRBJ1-1; maybe TRBD1 (6 bases). CDR1 is SGHTS and CDR2 is YDEGEE in the germline V gene. The CDR3 consists of 14 residues. Trimming removed 4 bases at V and 5 bases at J, with 15 bases between.

The V gene is TRBV18, the J gene TRBJ2-7; TRBD1 matches at 7 bases. The CDR3 consists of 15 residues. Germline V gives CDR1 KGHSH, CDR2 LQKENI. J was trimmed by 3 bases and V by 1 base; bases with no gene match: 6. CDR3 sequence: CASSPQWTGNYEQYF. CDR3 nucleotides: TGTGCCAGCTCACCACAGTGGACAGGTAACTACGAGCAGTACTTC. The full variable domain, its missing parts supplied by reference TRBV18 and TRBJ2-7, is NAGVMQNPRHLVRRRGQEARLRCSPMKGHSHVYWYRQLPEEGLKFMVYLQKENIIDESGMPKERFSAEFPKEGPSILRIQQVVRGDSAAYFCASSPQWTGNYEQYFGPGTRLTVT.

V is TRBV7-3 and J is TRBJ2-2; 9 bases map to TRBD1. The CDR3 covers 16 residues. Germline assignment: CDR1 SGHTA and CDR2 FQGTGA. The trim removed 4 bases at V and 0 bases at J, leaving 3 bases unmatched. Here the CDR3 DNA reads TGTGCCAGCAGCTCACAGGGGGCGCCGAACACCGGGGAGCTGTTTTTT. Protein product: CASSSQGAPNTGELFF.

The V call is TRBV6-5, the J call TRBJ2-7, with 9 nucleotides matching TRBD2. Germline V gives CDR1 MNHEY, CDR2 SVGAGI. Losses at the gene ends were 2 bases for V and 3 bases for J; bases not matched to a gene: 2. The CDR3 runs 14 residues. Here the CDR3 reads CASSYGGRVYEQYF. CDR3 in DNA: TGTGCCAGCAGTTACGGCGGGAGGGTCTACGAGCAGTACTTC.

This chain uses TRBV25-1 with TRBJ2-3; 10 bases map to TRBD1. J was trimmed by 3 bases and V by 5 bases; bases with no gene match: 8. There are 16 residues in the CDR3. In germline, CDR1 is MGHDK, CDR2 SYGVNS. CDR3 sequence reads: CASSKRRTGGTDTQYF. CDR3 DNA: TGTGCCAGCAGTAAACGCCGGACAGGGGGAACAGATACGCAGTATTTT. Full variable domain (remainder filled in from reference TRBV25-1 and TRBJ2-3): EADIYQTPRYLVIGTGKKITLECSQTMGHDKMYWYQQDPGMELHLIHYSYGVNSTEKGDLSSESTVSRIRTEHFPLTLESARPSHTSQYLCASSKRRTGGTDTQYFGPGTRLTVL.

The chain links TRBV7-2 to TRBJ2-3, with TRBD2 as a possible D gene (6 bases). Germline values: CDR1 SGHTA, CDR2 FQGNSA. V was trimmed by 3 bases and J by 4 bases, leaving 14 bases between them. CDR3 size: 15 residues. CDR3 coding DNA: TGTGCCAGCAGCTTCTCGCTCGGGGGACCAGATACGCAGTATTTT. The encoded protein is CASSFSLGGPDTQYF.

The V gene is TRBV2, the J gene TRBJ2-6; possible D gene TRBD1, 5 bases. Between the trimmed V and J ends, which lost 5 bases and 1 base, there was a span of 9 bases. Per germline, CDR1 SNHLY and CDR2 FYNNEI. The length of the CDR3 is 15 residues. The CDR3 nucleotides read TGTGCCAGCAGTCAGCAGGGTTCTGGGGCCAACGTCCTGACTTTC. As protein: CASSQQGSGANVLTF.

The chain has TRBV2 and TRBJ1-2, with unresolved D. The CDR3 totals 12 residues. CDR1 is SNHLY, CDR2 FYNNEI, per germline. With 4 bases removed from V and 4 bases from J, the gap between germline ends came to 7 bases. CDR3 DNA sequence: TGTGCCAGCAGTGGAGGGCTCTATGGCTACACCTTC. Its protein product is CASSGGLYGYTF.

This clone appeared once. The chain uses TRBV6-5 and TRBJ1-6, with D possibly being TRBD1 (5 bases). The germline CDR1 and CDR2 sequences are MNHEY and SVGAGI. V was cut by 8 bases and J by 5 bases, with 7 bases left in between. The length of the CDR3 is 12 residues. CDR3 sequence reads: CASSGNNSPLHF. The CDR3 nucleotides read TGTGCCAGCTCAGGGAATAATTCACCCCTCCACTTT.

The chain couples TRBV29-1 to TRBJ2-7, with 8 bases lining up with TRBD1. CDR1 and CDR2 from the germline V gene are SQVTM and ANQGSEA. V trimming: 6 bases; J trimming: 2 bases; junction bases outside the gene matches: 9. The CDR3 loop spans 14 amino acids. The CDR3 is CSVARTGITYEQYF. The CDR3 bases are TGCAGCGTAGCTAGGACAGGGATTACCTACGAGCAGTACTTC.

The chain carries TRBV19 and TRBJ2-5; 9 nucleotides line up with TRBD2. The CDR3 sequence is 14 residues long. V shed 5 bases, J shed 4 bases, and the junction held 5 bases outside the gene matches. Germline CDR1 reads LNHDA; CDR2 reads SQIVND (reference sequence). CDR3 loop: CASSSLAGVETQYF. CDR3 coding DNA: TGTGCCAGTAGTTCATTAGCGGGAGTAGAGACCCAGTACTTC.